This T cell receptor beta chain was obtained from a study of CD8+ T cells in alopecia areata. Study at large: Tofacitinib therapy took 6 to 18 months; 6 months off drug came after. Study observations and caveats: In scalp and blood, many expanded lesional clones persisted during tofacitinib. Scalp sample sequencing also detects resident alphabeta T cells of normal skin.

Trimming took off 6 bases at V and 7 bases at J, with 10 bases between the two ends. The germline V gene encodes CDR1 LNHDA and CDR2 SQIVND (reference sequence). The CDR3 length is 12 residues. Treatment specified: oral pan-JAK inhibitor, 5-10 mg twice daily. Once RNA had been extracted, it was reverse transcribed into cDNA to act as the sequencing template. Assay used: immunoSEQ multiplex PCR; TCRdb lists only in-frame clones, some missing. Among roughly 120,000 clones, approximately 59% were seen once, and the ten largest hold 30%. This clone was counted a few times. Its antigen remains unidentified.

Source: CD8+ T cells sorted from blood, taken at week 4, from a patient treated with tofacitinib. The clonotype comes from a human donor with alopecia areata. J is TRBJ2-1 and V is TRBV19; D gene uncertain. This CDR3 reads CASSPGGNEQFF. The CDR3 DNA reads as TGTGCCAGTAGCCCGGGTGGGAATGAGCAGTTCTTC.